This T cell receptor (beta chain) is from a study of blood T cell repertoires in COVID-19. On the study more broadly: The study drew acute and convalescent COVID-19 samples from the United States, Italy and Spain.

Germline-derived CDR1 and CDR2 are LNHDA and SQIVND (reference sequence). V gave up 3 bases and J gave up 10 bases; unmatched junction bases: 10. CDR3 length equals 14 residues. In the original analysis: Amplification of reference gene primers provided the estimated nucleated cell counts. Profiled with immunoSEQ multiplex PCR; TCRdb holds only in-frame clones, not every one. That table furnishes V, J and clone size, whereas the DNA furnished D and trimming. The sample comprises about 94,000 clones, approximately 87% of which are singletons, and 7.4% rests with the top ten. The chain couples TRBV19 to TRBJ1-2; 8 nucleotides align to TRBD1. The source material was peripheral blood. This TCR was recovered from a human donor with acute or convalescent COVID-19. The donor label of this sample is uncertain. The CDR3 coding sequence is TGTGCCAGTAGTATGAAGGAGACAGGGGCCTACTACACCTTC. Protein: CASSMKETGAYYTF.